Presented here are 28 T cell receptor beta chains from one specimen sequenced in a study of T cell clonality in common variable immunodeficiency. Profiled with immunoSEQ multiplex PCR; TCRdb holds only in-frame clones, not every one. This sample comprises about 43,000 clones, none seen once only. Sequencing used peripheral blood mononuclear cells. The source of these receptors is a person aged 18 to 75 in good health.

This clone was seen many times. The read gets to within 3 residues of the CDR3 end, and the germline J gene fills in the rest. The J gene is TRBJ1-2, the V gene TRBV5-1; D unresolved. Germline lookup yields CDR1 SGHRS and CDR2 YFSETQ. The CDR3 extends over 15 amino acids. The germline V and J ends were trimmed by 0 bases and 4 bases, with 13 bases remaining between them. The covered CDR3 bases are TGCGCCAGCAGCTTGGACTCCGGGGTCGGCTATGGC. This codes for CASSLDSGVGYG. The complete CDR3 protein is CASSLDSGVGYGYTF. Full variable domain (rest looked up from reference TRBV5-1 and TRBJ1-2): KAGVTQTPRYLIKTRGQQVTLSCSPISGHRSVSWYQQTPGQGLQFLFEYFSETQRNKGNFPGRFSGRQFSNSRSEMNVSTLELGDSALYLCASSLDSGVGYGYTFGSGTRLTVV.

This clone was observed many times. The missing CDR3 end, 3 residues past where the read stops, is filled in from the germline J gene. This chain connects TRBV4-2 to TRBJ1-6; D gene ambiguous. The CDR3 has 15 amino acids. V was cut by 1 base and J by 11 bases, with 15 bases left in between. CDR1 is LGHNA and CDR2 is YNFKEQ in the germline V gene. The chain's CDR3 is CASSQGIGVGPPLHF. The sequenced part of the CDR3 DNA is TGTGCCAGCAGCCAAGGAATCGGGGTCGGGCCACCC.

This clone appeared many times. The read stops 3 residues short of the end of the CDR3; the missing end is completed from the germline J gene. The chain has TRBV4-1 and TRBJ1-1; a possible D gene is TRBD1 (6 bases). CDR3 length equals 15 residues. Looked up from germline, CDR1 is MGHRA and CDR2 is YSYEKL. Trimming took off 3 bases at V and 3 bases at J, with 14 bases between the two ends. Incomplete CDR3 DNA: TGCGCCAGCAGCCACTTAGGGGGATTAGACACTGAA. Translated, it gives CASSHLGGLDTE. In full, the CDR3 is CASSHLGGLDTEAFF.

This clone occurred many times. At one boundary the junction diverges from the germline segment, which might be a read error. The read falls 3 residues short of the CDR3 end, and the missing part is taken from the germline J gene. The chain carries TRBV4-2 and TRBJ2-5, with D possibly being TRBD2 (6 bases). CDR3 length: 15 residues. Germline V gives CDR1 LGHNA, CDR2 YNFKEQ. The covered CDR3 bases are TGCGCCAGCAGCCAAGAAAGAGGGCGGGGACAGACC. This sequence encodes CASSQERGRGQT. The whole CDR3 is CASSQERGRGQTQYF.

This clone has a count of ten or more. The read terminates 3 residues ahead of where the CDR3 ends, so the germline J gene completes it. The rearrangement links TRBV7-9 to TRBJ2-1; TRBD1 matches at 7 bases. Germline-derived CDR1 and CDR2 are SEHNR and FQNEAQ (reference sequence). This CDR3 is built from 14 residues. V shed 3 bases and J 6 bases; nucleotides not matched to a gene: 5. Here the CDR3 reads CASSFGQVFNEQFF. Incomplete CDR3 DNA: TGTGCCAGCAGCTTTGGACAGGTTTTCAATGAG.

This clone was recorded at least ten times. The observed sequence ends 3 residues before the CDR3 terminus, with the missing tail filled in from the germline J gene. The chain links TRBV7-6 to TRBJ2-7; perhaps D is TRBD1 or TRBD2 (5 bases each). Germline V CDR1 and CDR2: SGHVS, FNYEAQ. V lost 5 bases, J lost 2 bases, and 16 bases lay in between. This CDR3 is 15 amino acids long. Partial CDR3 DNA: TGTGCCAGCAGCCCTGGGGCAGGGAGAACCTACGAG. Translating it yields CASSPGAGRTYE. The whole CDR3 protein reads CASSPGAGRTYEQYF. Full variable domain (rest looked up from reference TRBV7-6 and TRBJ2-7): GAGVSQSPRYKVTKRGQDVALRCDPISGHVSLYWYRQALGQGPEFLTYFNYEAQQDKSGLPNDRFSAERPEGSISTLTIQRTEQRDSAMYRCASSPGAGRTYEQYFGPGTRLTVT.

Many counts were recorded for this clone. The read ends 3 residues early relative to the CDR3; the germline J gene fills the gap. The chain has TRBV30 and TRBJ2-3; D ambiguous. The V and J ends lost 4 bases and 3 bases respectively, with 20 bases between them. The CDR3 is 16 residues long. Germline values: CDR1 GTSNPN, CDR2 SVGIG (reference sequence). The CDR3 bases that were read are TGTGCCTGGAAGCGAGTCGACGGAAAGCATACAGATACG. It is translated as CAWKRVDGKHTDT. The full-length CDR3 reads as CAWKRVDGKHTDTQYF. The whole variable domain, remainder taken from reference TRBV30 and TRBJ2-3, is SQTIHQWPATLVQPVGSPLSLECTVEGTSNPNLYWYRQAAGRGLQLLFYSVGIGQISSEVPQNLSASRPQDRQFILSSKKLLLSDSGFYLCAWKRVDGKHTDTQYFGPGTRLTVL.

This clone was seen at least ten times. The read is 3 residues too short to cover the CDR3 end, so that end is filled in from the germline J gene. The V call is TRBV10-3, the J call TRBJ2-2, with 7 bases matching TRBD2. Germline V gene data show CDR1 as ENHRY and CDR2 as SYGVKD. V gave up 6 bases and J gave up 1 base; unmatched junction bases: 2. The CDR3 contains 14 residues. Partial CDR3 DNA: TGTGCCATCAGCGGCGGGAGGAACACCGGGGAG. Residues: CAISGGRNTGE. The whole CDR3 region reads CAISGGRNTGELFF.

Worth noting for this clone: With a far larger clone one base away, a read error is the likely cause. Sequencing ends 3 residues short of the CDR3 end; the germline J gene provides the rest. V usage is TRBV18 and J usage is TRBJ2-3; 7 bases map to TRBD1. Per germline, CDR1 KGHSH and CDR2 LQKENI. The CDR3 contains 15 residues. The CDR3 sequence: CASSQGQWGNQPQYF. The sequenced part of the CDR3 DNA is TGTGCCAGCTCACAGGGACAGTGGGGCAATCAGCCG.

This clone was detected ten times or more. An end of the junction differs from the germline gene, which may be a read error. The read ends 3 residues early relative to the CDR3; the germline J gene fills the gap. The chain joins TRBV4-2 to TRBJ1-2; D unclear. The length of the CDR3 is 14 residues. Germline V gene lookup returns CDR1 LGHNA and CDR2 YNFKEQ. The CDR3 bases that were read are TGCGCCAGCAGCCAAGATCCAACAGTATATGGC. Residues: CASSQDPTVYG. The entire CDR3 is CASSQDPTVYGYTF.

This clone was found many times. The read falls 3 residues short of the CDR3 end, and the missing part is taken from the germline J gene. The gene calls are TRBV19 and TRBJ1-4; a weak D match, TRBD1 (6 bases). Germline V lookup: CDR1 LNHDA, CDR2 SQIVND (reference sequence). Trimming took 1 base from V and 0 from J, leaving 12 bases between them. The CDR3 runs to 17 residues. The CDR3 bases that were read are TGTGCCAGTAGTATAGCGCAGGGGATCACAACTAATGAAAAA. Protein product: CASSIAQGITTNEK. The full CDR3 protein reads CASSIAQGITTNEKLFF.

This clone was observed many times. Read sequence stops 3 residues before the CDR3 end, and the germline J gene provides the missing end. J is TRBJ2-3 and V is TRBV20-1; 7 bases fit TRBD2. V shed 6 bases and J 0 bases; nucleotides not matched to a gene: 9. Germline CDR1 reads DFQATT; CDR2 reads SNEGSKA (reference sequence). The CDR3 length is 15 residues. The CDR3 sequence is CSAATGTTSTDTQYF. Partial CDR3 DNA: TGCAGTGCGGCCACCGGGACTACTAGCACAGATACG.

This clone was recorded many times. The read finishes 3 residues shy of the CDR3 end, and the germline J gene is used to complete it. This chain links TRBV5-5 with TRBJ1-1; D is unresolved. Germline values: CDR1 SGHKS, CDR2 YYEKEE (reference sequence). This CDR3 comprises 13 residues. Deletions cut 3 bases from V and 0 bases from J, with 6 bases between. The CDR3: CASSSRVNTEAFF. Partial CDR3 DNA: TGTGCCAGCAGCTCGCGGGTGAACACTGAA.

Ten or more counts support this clone. The read gets to within 3 residues of the CDR3 end, and the germline J gene fills in the rest. The chain combines TRBV29-1 with TRBJ2-1; TRBD2 agrees at 14 bases. The CDR3 has 16 amino acids. The trim removed 3 bases at V and 4 bases at J, leaving 5 bases unmatched. The germline V gene encodes CDR1 SQVTM and CDR2 ANQGSEA. The sequenced part of the CDR3 DNA is TGCAGCGTTGATAGGACTAGCGGGAGGCAGTACAATGAG. Protein product: CSVDRTSGRQYNE. The complete CDR3 sequence is CSVDRTSGRQYNEQFF.

Ten or more counts support this clone. The read gets to within 3 residues of the CDR3 end, and the germline J gene fills in the rest. The J gene is TRBJ2-1, the V gene TRBV19, with 12 bases aligning to TRBD2. Germline lookup yields CDR1 LNHDA and CDR2 SQIVND (reference sequence). This CDR3 comprises 15 residues. V lost 1 base and J lost 7; bases outside the gene matches: 2. Partial CDR3 DNA: TGTGCCAGTAGTATAGGGACTAGCGGGAATAATGAG. This encodes CASSIGTSGNNE. The CDR3 in full is CASSIGTSGNNEQFF. Variable domain in full (rest from reference TRBV19 and TRBJ2-1): DGGITQSPKYLFRKEGQNVTLSCEQNLNHDAMYWYRQDPGQGLRLIYYSQIVNDFQKGDIAEGYSVSREKKESFPLTVTSAQKNPTAFYLCASSIGTSGNNEQFFGPGTRLTVL.

This clone was recorded at least ten times. The sequenced fragment ends 3 residues before the CDR3 boundary, so the rest is inferred from the germline J gene. The V call is TRBV29-1, the J call TRBJ1-6, with TRBD1 as a possible D gene (5 bases). Trimming removed 5 bases from V and 6 bases from J, with 17 bases in between. Per the germline V gene, CDR1 is SQVTM and CDR2 is ANQGSEA. The CDR3 loop spans 15 amino acids. CDR3 DNA (partial): TGCAGCGTTCAAGGACAAGGTGGATCTAATTCACCC. It specifies CSVQGQGGSNSP. The full CDR3 sequence reads CSVQGQGGSNSPLHF.

In regard to this clone: The read terminates 3 residues ahead of where the CDR3 ends, so the germline J gene completes it. The chain carries TRBV7-3 and TRBJ2-3, with D tentatively TRBD2 (5 bases). Germline assignment: CDR1 SGHTA and CDR2 FQGTGA. The CDR3 consists of 15 residues. Trimming left V 4 bases short and J 8 bases short, with 19 bases between. The CDR3: CASSSAGAGDGTQYF. The sequenced part of the CDR3 DNA is TGTGCCAGCAGCTCTGCGGGTGCCGGAGACGGTACG.

Ten or more counts support this clone. The CDR3 extends 3 residues past the end of the read, so its final part is completed from the germline J gene. The chain employs TRBV6-1 and TRBJ1-2; D remains unclear. CDR1 and CDR2 from the germline V gene are MNHNS and SASEGT. The CDR3 covers 14 residues. V lost 1 base, J lost 4 bases, and 10 bases lay in between. CDR3 sequence: CASSEGMRPYGYTF. The sequenced part of the CDR3 DNA is TGTGCCAGCAGTGAAGGGATGCGGCCCTATGGC.

Ten or more counts support this clone. The CDR3 goes on 3 residues after the read ends, and that part is filled in from the germline J gene. J is TRBJ2-2 and V is TRBV20-1; TRBD2 aligns across 12 bases. The length of the CDR3 is 15 residues. After removal of 5 bases from V and 5 bases from J, the junction contained 6 bases not matched to a gene. Looked up from germline, CDR1 is DFQATT and CDR2 is SNEGSKA (reference sequence). Here the CDR3 reads CSASRTSGATGELFF. The DNA read from the CDR3 is TGCAGTGCTTCCCGGACTAGCGGGGCGACCGGGGAG.

This clone was recorded at least ten times. The CDR3 extends 3 residues past the end of the read, so its final part is completed from the germline J gene. The chain recombines TRBV7-9 with TRBJ2-7, with TRBD2 as a possible D gene (5 bases). Germline assignment: CDR1 SEHNR and CDR2 FQNEAQ (reference sequence). Trimming shortened V by 4 bases and J by 6 bases, and 10 bases separated the two germline ends. The CDR3 is 12 residues long. CDR3 loop: CASSSLEFEQYF. CDR3 bases read: TGTGCCAGCAGCTCACTAGAATTCGAG.

This clone was recorded at least ten times. The read comes to an end 3 residues before the CDR3 does, leaving the germline J gene to fill in the end. The J gene is TRBJ2-2, the V gene TRBV19; D not certain. The CDR3 is 13 residues long. Germline V gene data show CDR1 as LNHDA and CDR2 as SQIVND (reference sequence). Trimming took off 6 bases at V and 8 bases at J, with 13 bases between the two ends. Here the CDR3 reads CASRIAESGELFF. The sequenced part of the CDR3 DNA is TGTGCCAGTAGAATTGCGGAAAGTGGGGAG.

This clone was observed at least ten times. From the germline J gene comes the end of the CDR3, since the read stops 3 residues before it. The V gene is TRBV5-6, the J gene TRBJ2-7; TRBD2 matches 7 bases. In germline, CDR1 is SGHDT, CDR2 YYEEEE. The CDR3 is 15 amino acids. With 0 bases clipped from V and 3 bases from J, the junction kept 6 bases outside the gene matches. The CDR3 loop reads CASSLALGGVYEQYF. Incomplete CDR3 DNA: TGTGCCAGCAGCTTGGCACTGGGGGGGGTCTACGAG.

This clone showed up many times. The read gets to within 3 residues of the CDR3 end, and the germline J gene fills in the rest. The genes are TRBV30 and TRBJ2-2; 9 bases are shared with TRBD1. CDR3 length equals 16 residues. The germline V gene has CDR1 GTSNPN and CDR2 SVGIG (reference sequence). The V and J ends lost 5 bases and 0 bases, in that order; junction bases with no gene match: 7. The CDR3 bases that were read are TGTGCCTGGTTGGACAGGGGAGGTTCGAACACCGGGGAG. Translated, it gives CAWLDRGGSNTGE. The full CDR3 protein reads CAWLDRGGSNTGELFF.

Comment on this clone: The read terminates 3 residues before the CDR3 end, so the remaining end is supplied by the germline J gene. V gene TRBV13 combines with J gene TRBJ2-7; 15 bases line up with TRBD2. The CDR3 covers 17 residues. Germline V gene data show CDR1 as PRHDT and CDR2 as FYEKMQ (reference sequence). Germline trimming cut 5 bases from V and 6 bases from J; bases unmatched to any gene: 11. The sequenced CDR3 bases are TGTGCCAGCAGCCCCCCTGGACTAGCGGGAGGGCGGAGCGAG. It specifies CASSPPGLAGGRSE. The whole CDR3 reads CASSPPGLAGGRSEQYF.

The sample holds many counts of this clone. The read is 3 residues too short to cover the CDR3 end, so that end is filled in from the germline J gene. The rearrangement links TRBV6-2 or TRBV6-3 to TRBJ1-2; the D is unclear. The germline V gene encodes CDR1 MNHEY and CDR2 SVGEGT. The CDR3 runs to 12 residues. The DNA read from the CDR3 is TGTGCCAGCGGCGAAGACTCCTACGAC. Translated, it gives CASGEDSYD. The full CDR3 reads CASGEDSYDYTF.

This clone was picked up a small number of times. The read is 3 residues too short to cover the CDR3 end, so that end is filled in from the germline J gene. The rearrangement links TRBV11-3 to TRBJ2-1; 7 bases agree with TRBD2. CDR1 and CDR2 from the germline V gene are SGHNT and YENEEA. This CDR3 comprises 15 residues. V lost 3 bases, J lost 7 bases, and 9 bases stayed unmatched. CDR3: CASSLGRGSGNEQFF. CDR3 DNA (partial): TGTGCCAGCAGCTTGGGGCGGGGGTCGGGGAATGAG.

This clone has a count of ten or more. The read ends 3 residues early relative to the CDR3; the germline J gene fills the gap. This chain connects TRBV2 to TRBJ1-1, with 8 bases that match TRBD1. Germline V gene data show CDR1 as SNHLY and CDR2 as FYNNEI. V trimming: 8 bases; J trimming: 0 bases; junction bases outside the gene matches: 11. This CDR3 region has 16 residues. CDR3 bases read: TGTGCCAGCTCCCGACAGGGGAAGATCATGAACACTGAA. Translation gives CASSRQGKIMNTE. The CDR3 in its entirety is CASSRQGKIMNTEAFF.

This clone showed up many times. The sequenced fragment ends 3 residues before the CDR3 boundary, so the rest is inferred from the germline J gene. The chain carries TRBV6-2 or TRBV6-3 and TRBJ2-1, with TRBD2 matching over 7 bases. Per the germline V gene, CDR1 is MNHEY and CDR2 is SVGEGT. The V and J ends lost 4 bases and 7 bases, in that order; junction bases with no gene match: 10. CDR3 length: 15 amino acids. The covered CDR3 bases are TGTGCCAGCAGTTTAGGCCTAGCGGTAGGAAATGAG. Translating it yields CASSLGLAVGNE. The whole CDR3 region reads CASSLGLAVGNEQFF.